This T cell receptor beta chain was observed in a study of T and B cells in COVID-19 patients. Each TRB amplification used about 250-550 ng of genomic DNA from blood. TRB rearrangements were amplified by multiplex PCR with BIOMED2 TRB-A/B primers. One entry per CDR3 protein, called by TCRdb with MiXCR from the multiplex PCR reads. The sample records roughly 15,000 distinct CDR3 sequences, under 30% being singletons. This clonotype was seen a few times. The sequenced material came from blood. The clonotype originates from a human donor who had recovered from COVID-19.

The CDR3 loop reads CASSYDRGNEQYF. In DNA, the CDR3 is TGTGCCAGCAGTTATGACAGGGGAAACGAGCAGTACTTC. The V call is TRBV6-5, the J call TRBJ2-7, with 8 bases identical to TRBD1. V gave up 3 bases and J gave up 5 bases; unmatched junction bases: 3. From germline, CDR1 is MNHEY and CDR2 SVGAGI. The CDR3 loop spans 13 amino acids.